The 25 T cell receptor beta chains reported below all come from one sample, sequenced in a study of PD-L1 blockade in urothelial cancer listed by TCRdb under 2017. Receptor amplification or capture employed the immunoSEQ multiplex PCR assay. TCRdb stores this immuneACCESS table with in-frame sequences only. Part of the clones is absent; in the studies checked, under half of the shortfall reflects unresolved V genes, and no reason is known for the rest. For this sample the table gives over 45,000 clones, of which roughly 84% were detected only once. The top ten hold approximately 20% of the sample. The time point label for this specimen denotes: pretreatment peripheral blood. The source was PBMCs, collected around atezolizumab (anti-PD-L1) treatment. The source of these receptors is a man between 60 and 70 years old with urothelial cancer.

The chain carries TRBV2 and TRBJ2-3, with D uncertain. The germline CDR1 and CDR2 sequences are SNHLY and FYNNEI. CDR3 size: 12 residues. Trimming left V 6 bases short and J 4 bases short, with 8 bases between. CDR3 residues: CASSFRADTQYF. For the CDR3, the DNA is TGTGCCAGCAGCTTTCGTGCAGATACGCAGTATTTT.

The chain joins TRBV6-1 to TRBJ1-2; the match to TRBD1 covers 8 bases. Trimming removed 2 bases from V and 7 bases from J; junction bases left unmatched: 6. The germline CDR1 and CDR2 sequences are MNHNS and SASEGT. This CDR3 is 14 amino acids long. This CDR3 reads CASSEIRGPFGYTF. In DNA form, the CDR3 reads TGTGCCAGCAGTGAAATCAGGGGGCCCTTTGGCTACACCTTC.

CDR3 DNA sequence: TGTGCCAGCAGCTCTGGTGGCGGGGGATCTGGAAACACCATATATTTT. Protein product: CASSSGGGGSGNTIYF. The chain employs TRBV5-4 and TRBJ1-3; D perhaps matches TRBD1 (5 bases). The CDR3 loop spans 16 amino acids. V lost 3 bases and J lost 1, with 14 bases in between. CDR1 is SGHNT, CDR2 YYREEE, per germline (reference sequence).

This sequence joins TRBV14 and TRBJ2-1, with 8 bases fitting TRBD2. The CDR3 consists of 15 residues. Trimming at V came to 2 bases and at J to 7 bases, leaving 7 bases not matched to a gene. Germline V gene lookup returns CDR1 SGHDN and CDR2 FVKESK. The CDR3 spells CASSQRGGPGNEQFF. DNA for the CDR3: TGTGCCAGCAGCCAACGGGGGGGCCCTGGGAATGAGCAGTTCTTC.

The V gene is TRBV7-8, the J gene TRBJ1-5; tentative D call: TRBD1 (5 bases). The germline V gene encodes CDR1 SGHVS and CDR2 FQNEAQ. The CDR3 contains 15 residues. V dropped 3 bases and J dropped 5 bases, with 14 bases sitting between them. The chain's CDR3 is CASSLAGTRDQPQHF. The CDR3 DNA is TGTGCCAGCAGCTTGGCGGGGACTAGGGATCAGCCCCAGCATTTT.

V usage is TRBV19 and J usage is TRBJ1-5; TRBD1 matches at 11 bases. The CDR3 runs 13 residues. Per germline, CDR1 LNHDA and CDR2 SQIVND (reference sequence). V was pared by 6 bases and J by 6 bases, with 1 base of the junction left unmatched. The CDR3 nucleotides read TGTGCCAGTAGCGGGACAGGGGGTCAGCCCCAGCATTTT. This encodes CASSGTGGQPQHF.

The chain has TRBV9 and TRBJ2-2, with D possibly matching TRBD1 (5 bases). The V gene's germline CDR1 is SGDLS and CDR2 YYNGEE. Trimming removed 3 bases at V and 1 base at J, with 13 bases between. This CDR3 has 16 residues. In nucleotides, the CDR3 is TGTGCCAGCAGCGCGTGGGTGCAGGGGAACACCGGGGAGCTGTTTTTT. This sequence encodes CASSAWVQGNTGELFF.

A remark on this clone: The DNA is omitted, as the CDR3 cannot be located on it reliably, and the CDR3 follows TCRdb's listing. The chain joins TRBV5-4 to TRBJ2-1; the table's D call, TRBD1, has no DNA check behind it. The CDR3 comprises 13 residues, both ends counted. In germline, CDR1 is SGHNT, CDR2 YYREEE (reference sequence). This chain's CDR3 is CASSLDFGQGTFF.

This clone appeared once. J is TRBJ2-7 and V is TRBV5-8; D might be TRBD1 (6 bases). This CDR3 comprises 16 residues. Per germline, CDR1 SGHTS and CDR2 YDEGEE. V lost 1 base and J lost 1, with 15 bases in between. CDR3 DNA: TGTGCCAGCAGCTTGTTCGGCCAGGGGACGTCCTACGAGCAGTACTTC. Its protein is CASSLFGQGTSYEQYF.

The chain combines TRBV7-9 with TRBJ2-5; 7 bases match TRBD2. The CDR3 runs to 16 residues. Germline assignment: CDR1 SEHNR and CDR2 FQNEAQ (reference sequence). V was pared by 1 base and J by 4 bases, with 9 bases of the junction left unmatched. The CDR3 DNA is TGTGCCAGCAGCTTAGGGACCTCGGGGAGGGCAGAGACCCAGTACTTC. Protein: CASSLGTSGRAETQYF.

This clone was counted a single time. This chain joins TRBV6-5 and TRBJ1-2; 8 bases line up with TRBD1. This CDR3 spans 14 amino acids. Germline trimming cut 4 bases from V and 4 bases from J; bases unmatched to any gene: 5. CDR1 MNHEY and CDR2 SVGAGI come from the germline V gene. The CDR3 is CASSSRTGIYGYTF. The CDR3 DNA reads as TGTGCCAGCAGTTCACGGACAGGGATCTATGGCTACACCTTC.

In this sample, this clone turned up once. The chain uses TRBV6-5 and TRBJ2-3; a possible D gene is TRBD1 (5 bases). The V gene lost 2 bases and the J gene lost 5 bases, with 11 bases spanning the gap. Germline loops: CDR1 MNHEY, CDR2 SVGAGI. CDR3 size: 14 residues. In nucleotides, the CDR3 is TGTGCCAGCAGTTACGTTGCTAGGGGAGATACGCAGTATTTT. As protein: CASSYVARGDTQYF.

The V and J genes are TRBV30 and TRBJ2-7; D gene uncertain. From germline, CDR1 is GTSNPN and CDR2 SVGIG (reference sequence). This CDR3 spans 12 amino acids. V lost 5 bases, J lost 4 bases, and 12 bases lay in between. The CDR3 spells CAWGPVMYEQYF. DNA of the CDR3: TGTGCCTGGGGGCCGGTAATGTACGAGCAGTACTTC. The whole variable domain, remainder taken from reference TRBV30 and TRBJ2-7, is SQTIHQWPATLVQPVGSPLSLECTVEGTSNPNLYWYRQAAGRGLQLLFYSVGIGQISSEVPQNLSASRPQDRQFILSSKKLLLSDSGFYLCAWGPVMYEQYFGPGTRLTVT.

The V gene is TRBV30, the J gene TRBJ1-1; D uncertain. Germline CDR1 is GTSNPN and CDR2 is SVGIG (reference sequence). The CDR3 covers 13 residues. Trimming took 0 bases from V and 4 from J, leaving 9 bases between them. The DNA of the CDR3 is TGTGCCTGGAGTGTGGTGGAGAGCACTGAAGCTTTCTTT. Residues: CAWSVVESTEAFF.

The rearrangement joins TRBV5-4 to TRBJ1-5; 7 nucleotides line up with TRBD1. Germline V gene sequence: CDR1 SGHNT, CDR2 YYREEE (reference sequence). With V trimmed by 4 bases and J by 3 bases, 4 bases remained unmatched. CDR3 size: 14 residues. CDR3 sequence: CASSVQGHNQPQHF. For the CDR3, the DNA is TGTGCCAGCAGCGTACAGGGGCACAATCAGCCCCAGCATTTT.

V is TRBV7-9 and J is TRBJ1-2; D may be TRBD1 (5 bases). Germline-derived CDR1 and CDR2 are SEHNR and FQNEAQ (reference sequence). V gave up 0 bases and J gave up 7 bases, with 12 bases separating them. The CDR3 has 14 amino acids. CDR3 loop: CASSLASRDPGYTF. The CDR3 DNA sequence: TGTGCCAGCAGCTTAGCCTCCAGGGATCCTGGCTACACCTTC.

This clone has just one count. V gene TRBV30 combines with J gene TRBJ2-1; TRBD2 is a possible D gene (6 bases). CDR3 length: 12 residues. Germline CDR1 reads GTSNPN; CDR2 reads SVGIG (reference sequence). Trimming took off 4 bases at V and 7 bases at J, with 11 bases between the two ends. CDR3 bases: TGTGCCTGGACCGTCCGGGGGAATGAGCAGTTCTTC. Its protein product is CAWTVRGNEQFF.

V usage is TRBV6-4 and J usage is TRBJ2-1; tentative D call: TRBD2 (5 bases). The CDR3 has 16 residues. Germline V gives CDR1 MRHNA, CDR2 SNTAGT. V shed 2 bases and J shed 7 bases, with 18 bases lying between them. CDR3 DNA: TGTGCCAGCAGTGACGATGAGGGATTCACCATTAATGAGCAGTTCTTC. Translating gives CASSDDEGFTINEQFF.

The V call is TRBV25-1, the J call TRBJ2-7; 9 bases agree with TRBD2. The CDR3 totals 15 residues. The germline gives CDR1 MGHDK, CDR2 SYGVNS. Trimming took 8 bases from V and 5 from J; bases not matched to a gene: 13. CDR3 nucleotides: TGTGCCAGCGCAAGCAAGAGCGGGAGGAGCAACGAGCAGTACTTC. This sequence encodes CASASKSGRSNEQYF.

J is TRBJ1-2 and V is TRBV20-1; D might be TRBD1 (5 bases). The CDR3 spans 11 residues. The germline gives CDR1 DFQATT, CDR2 SNEGSKA (reference sequence). With 1 base removed from V and 7 bases from J, the gap between germline ends came to 7 bases. The CDR3 loop reads CSARVGPGYTF. CDR3 in DNA: TGCAGTGCTAGAGTGGGGCCTGGCTACACCTTC.

The chain uses TRBV30 and TRBJ1-6; 9 positions agree with TRBD1. CDR3 length: 14 residues. Germline CDR1 GTSNPN, CDR2 SVGIG (reference sequence). V was pared by 1 base and J by 6 bases, with 1 base of the junction left unmatched. In DNA, the CDR3 is TGTGCCTGGAGTGGGGGACAGGGTAATTCACCCCTCCACTTT. Translating gives CAWSGGQGNSPLHF.

The rearrangement joins TRBV5-6 to TRBJ2-7, with D uncertain. This CDR3 contains 14 residues. Germline V lookup: CDR1 SGHDT, CDR2 YYEEEE. Trimming cost V 4 bases and J 0 bases, with 11 bases left between them. The CDR3 spells CASSLDLSSYEQYF. The DNA for the CDR3 is TGTGCCAGCAGCCTGGACCTGAGCTCCTACGAGCAGTACTTC.

Only a few counts were recorded for this clone. V is TRBV5-1 and J is TRBJ2-1, with 14 positions matching TRBD2. Per germline, CDR1 SGHRS and CDR2 YFSETQ. V lost 5 bases, J lost 8 bases, and 9 bases stayed unmatched. The CDR3 length is 16 residues. CDR3 in amino acids: CASRRGTSGSGDEQFF. The DNA of the CDR3 is TGCGCCAGCAGACGGGGGACTAGCGGGAGTGGGGATGAGCAGTTCTTC.

The chain employs TRBV11-2 and TRBJ1-1; D gene uncertain. The V gene lost 2 bases and the J gene lost 4 bases, with 11 bases spanning the gap. Germline V gene lookup returns CDR1 SGHAT and CDR2 FQNNGV. The CDR3 extends over 14 amino acids. The chain's CDR3 is CASSLSEVSTEAFF. The CDR3 DNA sequence: TGTGCCAGCAGCTTATCGGAGGTCAGCACTGAAGCTTTCTTT.

The V and J genes are TRBV2 and TRBJ1-5; TRBD1 agrees at 9 bases. Germline CDR1 reads SNHLY; CDR2 reads FYNNEI. The CDR3 spans 14 residues. V lost 6 bases, J lost 9 bases, and 9 bases stayed unmatched. The DNA for the CDR3 is TGTGCCAGCAGGGGGACAGGGCAAAGGCGGCCCCAGCATTTT. This translates into CASRGTGQRRPQHF. The full variable domain, completed using reference TRBV2 and TRBJ1-5, is EPEVTQTPSHQVTQMGQEVILRCVPISNHLYFYWYRQILGQKVEFLVSFYNNEISEKSEIFDDQFSVERPDGSNFTLKIRSTKLEDSAMYFCASRGTGQRRPQHFGDGTRLSIL.